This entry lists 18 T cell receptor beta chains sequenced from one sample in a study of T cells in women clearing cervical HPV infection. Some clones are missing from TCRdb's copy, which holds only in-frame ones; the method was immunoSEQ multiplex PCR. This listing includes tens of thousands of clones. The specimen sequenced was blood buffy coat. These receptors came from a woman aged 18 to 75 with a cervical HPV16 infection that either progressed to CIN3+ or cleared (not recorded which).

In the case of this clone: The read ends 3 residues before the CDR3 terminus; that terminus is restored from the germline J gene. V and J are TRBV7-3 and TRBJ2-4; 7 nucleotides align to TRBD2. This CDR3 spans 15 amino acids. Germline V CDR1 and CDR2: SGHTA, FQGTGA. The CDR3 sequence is CASSPSGGEYYGQYF. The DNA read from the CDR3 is TGTGCCAGCAGCCCATCTGGGGGGGAGTACTATGGT.

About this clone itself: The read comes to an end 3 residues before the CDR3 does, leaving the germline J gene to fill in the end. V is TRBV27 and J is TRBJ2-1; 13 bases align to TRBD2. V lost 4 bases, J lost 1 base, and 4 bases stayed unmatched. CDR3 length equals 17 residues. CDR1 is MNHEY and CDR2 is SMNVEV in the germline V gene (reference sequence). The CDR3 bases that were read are TGTGCCAGCAGTTGGAGGACTAGCGGGGGTTCCTACAATGAG. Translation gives CASSWRTSGGSYNE. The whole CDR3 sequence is CASSWRTSGGSYNEQFF.

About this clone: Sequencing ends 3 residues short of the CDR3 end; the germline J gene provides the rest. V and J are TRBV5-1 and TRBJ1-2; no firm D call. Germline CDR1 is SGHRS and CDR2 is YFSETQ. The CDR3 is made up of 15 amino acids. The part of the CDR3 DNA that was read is TGCGCCAGCAGCTTGCGTGGACTCCCCACAGATACC. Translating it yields CASSLRGLPTDT. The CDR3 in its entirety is CASSLRGLPTDTYTF.

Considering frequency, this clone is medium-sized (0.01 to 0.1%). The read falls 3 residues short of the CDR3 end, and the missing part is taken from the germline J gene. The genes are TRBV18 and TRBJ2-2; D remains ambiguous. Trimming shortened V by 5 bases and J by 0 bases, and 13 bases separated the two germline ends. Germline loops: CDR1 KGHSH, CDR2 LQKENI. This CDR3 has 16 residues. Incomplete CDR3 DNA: TGTGCCAGCTCAGTCCTGAGCTTCGCGAACACCGGGGAG. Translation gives CASSVLSFANTGE. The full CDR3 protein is CASSVLSFANTGELFF.

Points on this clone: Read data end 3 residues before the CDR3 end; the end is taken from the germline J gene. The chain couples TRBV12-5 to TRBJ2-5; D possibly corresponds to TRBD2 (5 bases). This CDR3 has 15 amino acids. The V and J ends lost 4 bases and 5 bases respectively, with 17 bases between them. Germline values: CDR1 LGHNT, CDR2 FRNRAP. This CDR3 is CASGSNPGFRETQYF. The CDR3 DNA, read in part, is TGTGCTAGTGGTTCGAACCCGGGGTTTAGGGAGACC. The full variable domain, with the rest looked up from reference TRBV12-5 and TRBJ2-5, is DARVTQTPRHKVTEMGQEVTMRCQPILGHNTVFWYRQTMMQGLELLAYFRNRAPLDDSGMPKDRFSAEMPDATLATLKIQPSEPRDSAVYFCASGSNPGFRETQYFGPGTRLLVL.

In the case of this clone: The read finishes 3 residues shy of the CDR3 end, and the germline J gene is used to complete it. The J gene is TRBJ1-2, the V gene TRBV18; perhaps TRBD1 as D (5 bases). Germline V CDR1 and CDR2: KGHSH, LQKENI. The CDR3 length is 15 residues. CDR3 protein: CASSPGTSGTLDYTF. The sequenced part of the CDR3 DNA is TGTGCCAGCTCACCAGGGACTAGCGGGACTTTAGAC.

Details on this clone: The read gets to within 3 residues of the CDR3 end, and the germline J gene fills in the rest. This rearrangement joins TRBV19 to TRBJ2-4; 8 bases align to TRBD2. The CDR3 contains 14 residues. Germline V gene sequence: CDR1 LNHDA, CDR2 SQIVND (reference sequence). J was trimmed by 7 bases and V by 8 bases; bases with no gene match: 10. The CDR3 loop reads CASLGSGRGNIQYF. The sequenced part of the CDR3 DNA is TGTGCCAGTCTCGGAAGCGGGAGAGGGAACATT.

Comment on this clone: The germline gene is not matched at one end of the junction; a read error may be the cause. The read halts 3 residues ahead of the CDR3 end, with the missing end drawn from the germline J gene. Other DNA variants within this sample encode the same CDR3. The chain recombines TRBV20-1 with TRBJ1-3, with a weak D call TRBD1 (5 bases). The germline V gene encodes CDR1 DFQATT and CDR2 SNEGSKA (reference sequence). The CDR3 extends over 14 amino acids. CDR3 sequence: CSAGDSSSGNTIYF. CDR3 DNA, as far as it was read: TGCAGTGCTGGGGACTCGAGCTCTGGAAACACA.

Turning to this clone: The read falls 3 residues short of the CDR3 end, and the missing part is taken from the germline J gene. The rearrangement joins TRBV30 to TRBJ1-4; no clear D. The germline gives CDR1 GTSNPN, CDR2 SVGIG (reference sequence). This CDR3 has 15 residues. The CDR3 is CARETGLHRDSPLFF. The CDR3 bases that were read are TGTGCCCGGGAAACTGGACTCCATAGGGATTCACCA.

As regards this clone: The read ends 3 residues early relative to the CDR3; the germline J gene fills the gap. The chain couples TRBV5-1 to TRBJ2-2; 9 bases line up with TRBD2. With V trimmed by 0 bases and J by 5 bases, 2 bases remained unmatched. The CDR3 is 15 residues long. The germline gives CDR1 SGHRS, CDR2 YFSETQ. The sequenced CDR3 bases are TGCGCCAGCAGCTTGGTAGCGGGAGAAACCGGGGAG. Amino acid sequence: CASSLVAGETGE. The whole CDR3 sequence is CASSLVAGETGELFF.

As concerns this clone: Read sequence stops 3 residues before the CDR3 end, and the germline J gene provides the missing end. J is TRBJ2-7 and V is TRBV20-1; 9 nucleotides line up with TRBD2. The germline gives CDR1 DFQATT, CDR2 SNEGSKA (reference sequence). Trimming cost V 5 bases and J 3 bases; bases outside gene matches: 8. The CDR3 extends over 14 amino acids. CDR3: CSASLLAGSYEQYF. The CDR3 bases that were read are TGCAGTGCTTCCCTCCTAGCGGGAAGCTACGAG.

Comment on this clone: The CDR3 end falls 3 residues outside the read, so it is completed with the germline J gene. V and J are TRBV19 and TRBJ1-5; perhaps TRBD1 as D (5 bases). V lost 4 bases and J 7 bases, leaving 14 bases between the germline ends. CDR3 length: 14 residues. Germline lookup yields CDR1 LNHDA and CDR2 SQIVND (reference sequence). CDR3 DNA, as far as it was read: TGTGCCAGTAGTACACGACAGTTGGTGCAGCCC. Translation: CASSTRQLVQP. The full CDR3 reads CASSTRQLVQPQHF.

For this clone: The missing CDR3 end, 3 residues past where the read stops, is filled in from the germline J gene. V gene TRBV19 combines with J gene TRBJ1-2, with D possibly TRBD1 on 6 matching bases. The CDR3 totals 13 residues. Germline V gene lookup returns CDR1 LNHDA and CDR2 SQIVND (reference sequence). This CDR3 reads CASSKGEEYDYTF. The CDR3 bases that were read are TGTGCCAGTAGTAAGGGGGAGGAGTACGAC.

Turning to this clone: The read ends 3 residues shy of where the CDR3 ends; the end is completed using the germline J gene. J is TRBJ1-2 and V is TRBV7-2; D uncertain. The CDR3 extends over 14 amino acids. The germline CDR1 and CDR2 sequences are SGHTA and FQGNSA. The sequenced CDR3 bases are TGTGCCAGCAGCTTCACCCCCAGCACAGATACC. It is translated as CASSFTPSTDT. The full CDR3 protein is CASSFTPSTDTYTF.

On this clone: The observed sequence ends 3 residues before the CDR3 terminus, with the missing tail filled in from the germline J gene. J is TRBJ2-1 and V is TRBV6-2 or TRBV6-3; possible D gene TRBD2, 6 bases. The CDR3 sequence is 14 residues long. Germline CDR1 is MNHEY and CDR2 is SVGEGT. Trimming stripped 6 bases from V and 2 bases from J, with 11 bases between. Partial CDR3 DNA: TGTGCCAGCAGGGGGGGAAGCCCCTACAATGAG. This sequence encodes CASRGGSPYNE. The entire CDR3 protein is CASRGGSPYNEQFF.

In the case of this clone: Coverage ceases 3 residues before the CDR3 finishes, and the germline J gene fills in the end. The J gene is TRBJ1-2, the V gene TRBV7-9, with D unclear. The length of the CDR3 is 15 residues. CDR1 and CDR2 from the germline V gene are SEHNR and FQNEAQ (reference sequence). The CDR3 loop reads CASSLDRVVYNDYTF. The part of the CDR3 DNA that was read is TGTGCCAGCAGCTTAGACAGAGTCGTCTACAATGAC.

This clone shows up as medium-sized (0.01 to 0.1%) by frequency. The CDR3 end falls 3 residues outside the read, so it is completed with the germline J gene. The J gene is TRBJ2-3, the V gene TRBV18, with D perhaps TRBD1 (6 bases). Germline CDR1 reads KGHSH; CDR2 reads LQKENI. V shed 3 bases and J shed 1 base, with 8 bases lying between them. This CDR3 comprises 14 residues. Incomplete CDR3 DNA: TGTGCCAGCTCACCTCCAGGGGGCACAGATACG. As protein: CASSPPGGTDT. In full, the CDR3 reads CASSPPGGTDTQYF.

Partial CDR3 DNA: TGTGCCAGTAGTCCCCGACAGGGGGCTTGGAACACTGAA. Encoded protein: CASSPRQGAWNTE. The entire CDR3 is CASSPRQGAWNTEAFF. This chain connects TRBV19 to TRBJ1-1; 10 nucleotides align to TRBD1. Read data end 3 residues before the CDR3 end; the end is taken from the germline J gene. The CDR3 extends over 16 amino acids. Germline trimming cut 5 bases from V and 1 base from J; bases unmatched to any gene: 7. Germline V gene lookup returns CDR1 LNHDA and CDR2 SQIVND (reference sequence). The full variable domain, rest sourced from reference TRBV19 and TRBJ1-1, is DGGITQSPKYLFRKEGQNVTLSCEQNLNHDAMYWYRQDPGQGLRLIYYSQIVNDFQKGDIAEGYSVSREKKESFPLTVTSAQKNPTAFYLCASSPRQGAWNTEAFFGQGTRLTVV.